This T cell receptor (beta chain) emerged from a study of OX40 agonist ivuxolimab in advanced cancers. Overall study context: Partial responses were recorded for three patients, including one with hepatocellular carcinoma and two with cutaneous melanoma.

This clone was recorded once. Its antigen is unknown. The germline CDR1 and CDR2 sequences are WSHSY and SAAADI. The CDR3 runs 15 residues. Trimming cost V 2 bases and J 0 bases, with 9 bases left between them. Data came from immunoSEQ multiplex PCR; TCRdb stores just in-frame clones and leaves some out. Here the sample spans roughly 100,000 clones, about 90% being singletons. Study-level points and caveats: With doses of 0.1 to 3.0 mg/kg, CD4+ and CD8+ blood T cells had undergone clonal expansion by week 6.

The sequence was collected from an adult with an advanced solid tumor such as melanoma, head and neck, liver or kidney cancer. The source was CD4+ or CD8+ T cells sorted from blood, collected in a trial of the OX40 agonist ivuxolimab. This chain connects TRBV10-2 to TRBJ2-3, with D hard to call. CDR3 coding DNA: TGCGCCAGCAGTGAGCGGCGACCAAGCACAGATACGCAGTATTTT. Protein sequence: CASSERRPSTDTQYF.